The rows below give T cell receptor beta chains drawn from one sample of a study of T-cell reconstitution after alpha-beta-depleted transplantation in children. TCRdb passed the PCR reads through MiXCR, listing each CDR3 protein once. The sample lists approximately 800,000 distinct CDR3 sequences, roughly 15% occurring once. Sequencing was performed on PBMCs, mostly from graft donor cells, taken 360 days after TCRalphabeta/CD19-depleted stem cell transplant. The receptors come from a male patient younger than 18 who had a stem cell transplant for acute lymphoblastic leukemia, so the T cells may come from the graft donor. Each CDR3 is given with its conserved first and last residue. A D gene is named only where the DNA matches it firmly. Not every row has a clone size; where given, it reads once, few, many or a size class.

d_gene	j_gene	abundance	len	v_gene	CDR3nt	CDR3aa
TRBD2	TRBJ2-3	NA	17	TRBV5-1	TGCGCCAGCAGCTTCGGACTAGCGGGGTCTAGCACAGATACGCAGTATTTT	CASSFGLAGSSTDTQYF
TRBD2	TRBJ2-1	few	15	TRBV9	TGTGCCAGCAGCGGGACTAGCGGGAGATCGGGTGAGCAGTTCTTC	CASSGTSGRSGEQFF
TRBD2	TRBJ2-7	few	13	TRBV12-3/TRBV12-4	TGTGCCAGCAGTCTGGGACTAGAGGGCGAGCAGTACTTC	CASSLGLEGEQYF
NA	TRBJ2-7	NA	14	TRBV2	TGTGCCAGCAGTGAGGTAGGACAGACCTACGAGCAGTACTTC	CASSEVGQTYEQYF
NA	TRBJ2-3	NA	11	TRBV9	TGTGCCAGCAGCCCCTTCGATACGCAGTATTTT	CASSPFDTQYF
TRBD2	TRBJ2-3	NA	19	TRBV7-3	TGTGCCAGCAGCTCTCAACTAGCGGGGGGGATCCTTAGCACAGATACGCAGTATTTT	CASSSQLAGGILSTDTQYF
NA	TRBJ1-5	NA	14	TRBV2	TGTGCCAGCAGTGAAGCGGGCAGGCAGCAGCCCCAGCATTTT	CASSEAGRQQPQHF
NA	TRBJ1-1	NA	13	TRBV6-5	TGTGCCAGCAGTTATTACAAGAACACTGAAGCTTTCTTT	CASSYYKNTEAFF
TRBD1	TRBJ2-5	many	11	TRBV29-1	TGCAGCGTCTACAGGGGAGAGACCCAGTACTTC	CSVYRGETQYF
NA	TRBJ1-6	NA	14	TRBV10-3	TGTGCTGCGCTTGCAAGCTCCTATAATTCACCCCTCCACTTT	CAALASSYNSPLHF
NA	TRBJ2-5	few	14	TRBV10-3	TGTGCCATCAGTGAGTCTGGGGTGGTTGAGACCCAGTACTTC	CAISESGVVETQYF
NA	TRBJ1-5	NA	15	TRBV7-6	TGTGCCAGCAGCTTACTCTACAGGGTCAATCAGCCCCAGCATTTT	CASSLLYRVNQPQHF
NA	TRBJ2-1	few	14	TRBV6-5	TGTGCCAGCAGTTCAGGGGGAGGCCTCAATGAGCAGTTCTTC	CASSSGGGLNEQFF
TRBD1	TRBJ1-2	NA	13	TRBV10-3	TGTGCCATCAGTAAAACAGGGGATAATGGCTACACCTTC	CAISKTGDNGYTF
TRBD2	TRBJ2-7	NA	18	TRBV30	TGTGCCTGGAGTGTACTGGGACTAGCGCCAAAAAGCTCCTACGAGCAGTACTTC	CAWSVLGLAPKSSYEQYF
NA	TRBJ2-1	NA	11	TRBV25-1	TGTGCCAGCAACGACAACTACGAGCAGTTCTTC	CASNDNYEQFF
NA	TRBJ2-7	NA	15	TRBV6-1	TGTGCCAGCAGTCCGACGACAGGACGCTCCTACGAGCAGTACTTC	CASSPTTGRSYEQYF
NA	TRBJ2-7	NA	12	TRBV29-1	TGCAGCGTTGAATCCAGGGCCTACGAGCAGTACTTC	CSVESRAYEQYF
TRBD2	TRBJ2-7	NA	15	TRBV20-1	TGCTGTGCTCAATCGACTAGCGGGAGGGCCGTCGAGCAGTACTTC	CCAQSTSGRAVEQYF
NA	TRBJ2-7	few	14	TRBV28	TGTGCCAGCAGTGGCCCCGACGGGGGAAGGAAGCAGTACTTC	CASSGPDGGRKQYF
NA	TRBJ2-2	many	14	TRBV2	TGTGCCAGCACCGGGCAGAGGAGCACCGGGGAGCTGTTTTTT	CASTGQRSTGELFF
NA	TRBJ2-1	NA	14	TRBV5-6	TGTGCCAGCAGCTTTACGGGAGCTTCAAATGAGCAGTTCTTC	CASSFTGASNEQFF
NA	TRBJ2-7	few	14	TRBV20-1	TGCAGTGCTAGGGATGGAGGTAGTATCTACGAGCAGTACTTC	CSARDGGSIYEQYF
NA	TRBJ2-2	NA	14	TRBV7-2	TGTGCCAGCAGCCGCCTTGGTCGCACCGGGGAGCTGTTTTTT	CASSRLGRTGELFF
NA	TRBJ1-5	NA	14	TRBV11-2	TGTGCCAGCAGCTTTAGCGGCAGGGCTCAGCCCCAGCATTTT	CASSFSGRAQPQHF
TRBD2	TRBJ2-7	many	15	TRBV20-1	TGCAGTGCTAAACTTACCGGGACTAGCGCCTACGAGCAGTACTTC	CSAKLTGTSAYEQYF
NA	TRBJ2-7	many	14	TRBV9	TGTGCCAGCAGCGTAGCAGGAATGGCTTACGAGCAGTACTTC	CASSVAGMAYEQYF
NA	TRBJ2-7	few	13	TRBV5-1	TGCGCCAGCTCGAGGGGTACCCCCTACGAGCAGTACTTC	CASSRGTPYEQYF
NA	TRBJ1-2	NA	13	TRBV27	TGTGCCAGCAGTTTCTGGGACCGTGCTGGCTACACCTTC	CASSFWDRAGYTF
TRBD2	TRBJ2-5	many	18	TRBV29-1	TGCAGCTCCCTTGGGGGGACTAGCGGAAAGGGCGTCGAAGAGACCCAGTACTTC	CSSLGGTSGKGVEETQYF
TRBD2	TRBJ2-2	NA	14	TRBV29-1	TGCAGCGTTGGGGCTAGCGGTCATACCGGGGAGCTGTTTTTT	CSVGASGHTGELFF
NA	TRBJ2-7	NA	14	TRBV2	TGTGCCAGCTTCGACGGATATTATTCCTACGAGCAGTACTTC	CASFDGYYSYEQYF
TRBD1	TRBJ1-1	NA	16	TRBV7-9	TGTGCCAGCAGTCCCACAGGGGGCGCGATGGACACTGAAGCTTTCTTT	CASSPTGGAMDTEAFF
TRBD2	TRBJ2-5	once	15	TRBV7-9	TGTGCCAGCAGCTTACGCGGGAGGAACCTGAAGACCCAGTACTTC	CASSLRGRNLKTQYF
TRBD2	TRBJ2-1	few	18	TRBV12-3/TRBV12-4	TGTGCCAGCAGTACCGAACCGGGACTAGCGGGCGGGCCTAAGGAGCAGTTCTTC	CASSTEPGLAGGPKEQFF
NA	TRBJ2-1	NA	14	TRBV12-3/TRBV12-4	TGTGCCAGCAGTTTTCCAGGGATTGACGAGGAGCAGTTCTTC	CASSFPGIDEEQFF